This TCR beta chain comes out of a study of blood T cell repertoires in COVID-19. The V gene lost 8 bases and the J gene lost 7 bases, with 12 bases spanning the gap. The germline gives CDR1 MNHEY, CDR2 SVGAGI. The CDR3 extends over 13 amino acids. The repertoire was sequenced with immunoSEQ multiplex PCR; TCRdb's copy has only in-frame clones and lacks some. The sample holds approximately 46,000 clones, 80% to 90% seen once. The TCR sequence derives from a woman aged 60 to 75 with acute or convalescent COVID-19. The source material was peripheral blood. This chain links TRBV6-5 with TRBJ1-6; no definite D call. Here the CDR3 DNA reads TGTGCCAGCGGCGGTTCTCCAAATTCACCCCTCCACTTT. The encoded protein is CASGGSPNSPLHF.